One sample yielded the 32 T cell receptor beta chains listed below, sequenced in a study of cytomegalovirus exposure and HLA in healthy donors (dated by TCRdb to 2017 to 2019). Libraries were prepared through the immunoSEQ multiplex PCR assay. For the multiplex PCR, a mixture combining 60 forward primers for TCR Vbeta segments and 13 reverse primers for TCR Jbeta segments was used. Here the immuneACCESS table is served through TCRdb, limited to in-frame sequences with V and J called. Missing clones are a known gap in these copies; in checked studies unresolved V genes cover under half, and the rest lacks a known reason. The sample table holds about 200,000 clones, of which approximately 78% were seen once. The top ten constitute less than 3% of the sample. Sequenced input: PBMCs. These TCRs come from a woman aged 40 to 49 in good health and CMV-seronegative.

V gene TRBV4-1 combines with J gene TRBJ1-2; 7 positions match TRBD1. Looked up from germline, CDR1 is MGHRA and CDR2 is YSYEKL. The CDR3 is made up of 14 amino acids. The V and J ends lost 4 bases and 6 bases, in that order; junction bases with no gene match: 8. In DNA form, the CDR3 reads TGCGCCAGCAGCCCAGCAGGGGGTTTGGATGGCTACACCTTC. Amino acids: CASSPAGGLDGYTF.

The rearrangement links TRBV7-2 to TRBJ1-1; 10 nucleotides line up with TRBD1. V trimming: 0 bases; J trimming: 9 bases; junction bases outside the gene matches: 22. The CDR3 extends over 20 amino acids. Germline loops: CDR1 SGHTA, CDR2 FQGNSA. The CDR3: CASSLASSGQGVGRALQAFF. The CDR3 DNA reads TGTGCCAGCAGCTTAGCGAGTAGTGGACAGGGGGTTGGGAGGGCCCTTCAAGCTTTCTTT.

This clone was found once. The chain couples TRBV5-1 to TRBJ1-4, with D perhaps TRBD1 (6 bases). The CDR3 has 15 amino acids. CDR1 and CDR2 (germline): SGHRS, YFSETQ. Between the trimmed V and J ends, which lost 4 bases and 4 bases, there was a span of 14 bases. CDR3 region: CASSRYRVDNEKLFF. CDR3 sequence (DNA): TGCGCCAGCAGCAGATACAGGGTGGATAATGAAAAACTGTTTTTT.

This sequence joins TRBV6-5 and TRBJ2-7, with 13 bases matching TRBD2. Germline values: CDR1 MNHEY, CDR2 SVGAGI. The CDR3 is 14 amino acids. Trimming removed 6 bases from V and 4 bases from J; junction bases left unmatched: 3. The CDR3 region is CASSATSGRYEQYF. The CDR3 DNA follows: TGTGCCAGCAGCGCGACTAGCGGGAGGTACGAGCAGTACTTC.

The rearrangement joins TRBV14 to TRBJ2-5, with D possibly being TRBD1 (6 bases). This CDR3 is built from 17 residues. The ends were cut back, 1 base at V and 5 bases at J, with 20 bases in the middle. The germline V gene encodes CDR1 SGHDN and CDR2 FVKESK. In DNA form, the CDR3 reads TGTGCCAGCAGCCAAGGGGGGACATCTCTTCCGAGGGAGACCCAGTACTTC. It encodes CASSQGGTSLPRETQYF.

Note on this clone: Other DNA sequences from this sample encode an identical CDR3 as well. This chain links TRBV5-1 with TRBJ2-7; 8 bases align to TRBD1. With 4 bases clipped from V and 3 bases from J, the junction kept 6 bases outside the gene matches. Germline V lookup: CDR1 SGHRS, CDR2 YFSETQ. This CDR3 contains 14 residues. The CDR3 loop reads CASSPGTGGYEQYF. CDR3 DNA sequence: TGCGCCAGCAGCCCCGGAACAGGGGGCTACGAGCAGTACTTC.

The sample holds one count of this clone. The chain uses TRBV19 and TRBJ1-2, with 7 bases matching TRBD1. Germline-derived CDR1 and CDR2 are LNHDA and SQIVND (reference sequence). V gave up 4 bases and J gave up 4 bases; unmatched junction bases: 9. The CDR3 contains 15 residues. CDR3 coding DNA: TGTGCCAGTAGTACGCTGAACAGGGGACTCTATGGCTACACCTTC. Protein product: CASSTLNRGLYGYTF. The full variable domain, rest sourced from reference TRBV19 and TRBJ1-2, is DGGITQSPKYLFRKEGQNVTLSCEQNLNHDAMYWYRQDPGQGLRLIYYSQIVNDFQKGDIAEGYSVSREKKESFPLTVTSAQKNPTAFYLCASSTLNRGLYGYTFGSGTRLTVV.

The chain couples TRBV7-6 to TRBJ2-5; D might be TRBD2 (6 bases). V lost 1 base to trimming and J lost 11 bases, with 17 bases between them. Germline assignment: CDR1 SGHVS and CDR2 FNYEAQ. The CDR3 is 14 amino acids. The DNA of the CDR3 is TGTGCCAGCAGCTTAGGGGGGGACCCTGGGGAGCAGTACTTC. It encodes CASSLGGDPGEQYF.

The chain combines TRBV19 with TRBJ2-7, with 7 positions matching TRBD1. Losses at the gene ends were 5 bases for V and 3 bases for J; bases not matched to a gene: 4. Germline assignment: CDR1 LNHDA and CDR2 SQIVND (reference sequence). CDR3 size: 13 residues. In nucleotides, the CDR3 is TGTGCCAGTAGTCCGGGACAGCACTACGAGCAGTACTTC. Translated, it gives CASSPGQHYEQYF.

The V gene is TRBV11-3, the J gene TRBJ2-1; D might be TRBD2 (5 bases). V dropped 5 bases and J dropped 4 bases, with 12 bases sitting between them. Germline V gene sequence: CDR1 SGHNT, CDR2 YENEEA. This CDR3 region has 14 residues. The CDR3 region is CASSGREPYNEQFF. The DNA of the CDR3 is TGTGCCAGCAGCGGCCGGGAACCTTACAATGAGCAGTTCTTC.

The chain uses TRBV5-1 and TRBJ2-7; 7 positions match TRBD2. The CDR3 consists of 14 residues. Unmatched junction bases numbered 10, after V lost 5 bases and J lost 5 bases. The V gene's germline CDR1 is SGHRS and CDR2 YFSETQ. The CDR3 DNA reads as TGCGCCAGCAGGGGGGGGAGCGGGATCGACGAGCAGTACTTC. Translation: CASRGGSGIDEQYF.

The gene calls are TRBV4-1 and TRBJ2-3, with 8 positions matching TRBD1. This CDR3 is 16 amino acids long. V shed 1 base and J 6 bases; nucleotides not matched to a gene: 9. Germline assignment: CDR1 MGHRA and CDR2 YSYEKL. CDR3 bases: TGCGCCAGCAGCCAAGTCTCGCAGGGGGCGAGGGATACGCAGTATTTT. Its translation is CASSQVSQGARDTQYF.

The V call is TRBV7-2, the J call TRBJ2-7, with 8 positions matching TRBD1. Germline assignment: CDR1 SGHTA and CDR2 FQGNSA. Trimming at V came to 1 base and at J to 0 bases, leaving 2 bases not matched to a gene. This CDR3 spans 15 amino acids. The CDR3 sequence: CASSLGDRFSYEQYF. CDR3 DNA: TGTGCCAGCAGCTTAGGGGACAGGTTCTCCTACGAGCAGTACTTC.

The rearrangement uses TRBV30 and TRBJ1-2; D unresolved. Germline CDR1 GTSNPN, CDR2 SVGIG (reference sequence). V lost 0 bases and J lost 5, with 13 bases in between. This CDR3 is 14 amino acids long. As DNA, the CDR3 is TGTGCCTGGAGTGTACACGAGGGCTCTTATGGCTACACCTTC. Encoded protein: CAWSVHEGSYGYTF.

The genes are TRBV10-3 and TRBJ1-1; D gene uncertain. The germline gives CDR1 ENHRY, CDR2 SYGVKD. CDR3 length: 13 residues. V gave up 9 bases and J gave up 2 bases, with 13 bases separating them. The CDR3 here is CAIRPPGNTEAFF. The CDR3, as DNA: TGTGCCATAAGACCCCCGGGAAACACTGAAGCTTTCTTT.

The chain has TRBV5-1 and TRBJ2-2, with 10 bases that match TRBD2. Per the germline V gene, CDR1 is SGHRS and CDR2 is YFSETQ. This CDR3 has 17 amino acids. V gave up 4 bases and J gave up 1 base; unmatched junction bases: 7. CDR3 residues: CASSERPSGRNTGELFF. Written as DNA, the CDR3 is TGCGCCAGCAGCGAGAGGCCTAGCGGGAGGAACACCGGGGAGCTGTTTTTT.

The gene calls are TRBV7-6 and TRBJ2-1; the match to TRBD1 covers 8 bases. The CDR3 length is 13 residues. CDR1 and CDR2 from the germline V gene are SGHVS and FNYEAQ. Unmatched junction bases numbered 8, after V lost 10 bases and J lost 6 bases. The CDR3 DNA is TGTGCCATCCCCGGGACAGGCCCCAATGAGCAGTTCTTC. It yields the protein CAIPGTGPNEQFF.

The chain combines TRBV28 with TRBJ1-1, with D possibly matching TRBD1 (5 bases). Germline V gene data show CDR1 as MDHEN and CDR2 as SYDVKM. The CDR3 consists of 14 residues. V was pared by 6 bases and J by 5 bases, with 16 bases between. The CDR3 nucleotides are TGTGCCAGCAGCCCTTTTCAGGGAGGGACTGAAGCTTTCTTT. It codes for CASSPFQGGTEAFF. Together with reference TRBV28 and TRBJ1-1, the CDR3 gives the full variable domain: DVKVTQSSRYLVKRTGEKVFLECVQDMDHENMFWYRQDPGLGLRLIYFSYDVKMKEKGDIPEGYSVSREKKERFSLILESASTNQTSMYLCASSPFQGGTEAFFGQGTRLTVV.

The chain's CDR3 is CASKTGTGPTEAFF. CDR3 nucleotide sequence: TGTGCCAGCAAAACCGGGACAGGGCCCACTGAAGCTTTCTTT. The chain joins TRBV9 to TRBJ1-1, with TRBD1 identical over 9 bases. CDR1 and CDR2 from the germline V gene are SGDLS and YYNGEE. The J segment lost 4 bases and the V segment lost 6 bases, leaving 7 bases of the junction unmatched. The CDR3 sequence is 14 residues long. The full variable domain, its missing parts supplied by reference TRBV9 and TRBJ1-1, is DSGVTQTPKHLITATGQRVTLRCSPRSGDLSVYWYQQSLDQGLQFLIQYYNGEERAKGNILERFSAQQFPDLHSELNLSSLELGDSALYFCASKTGTGPTEAFFGQGTRLTVV.

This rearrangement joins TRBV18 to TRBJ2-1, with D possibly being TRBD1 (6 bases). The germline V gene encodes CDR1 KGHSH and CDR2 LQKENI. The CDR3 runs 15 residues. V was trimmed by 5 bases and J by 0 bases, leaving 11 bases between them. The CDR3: CASSGDTLSYNEQFF. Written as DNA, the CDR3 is TGTGCCAGCTCAGGGGACACCCTCTCCTACAATGAGCAGTTCTTC.

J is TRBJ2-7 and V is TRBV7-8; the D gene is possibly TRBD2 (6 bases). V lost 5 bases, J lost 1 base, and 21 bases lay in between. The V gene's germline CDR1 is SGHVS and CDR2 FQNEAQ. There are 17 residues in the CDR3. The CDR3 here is CASSTVGWGDVSYEQYF. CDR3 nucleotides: TGTGCCAGCAGCACCGTTGGGTGGGGGGACGTATCCTACGAGCAGTACTTC.

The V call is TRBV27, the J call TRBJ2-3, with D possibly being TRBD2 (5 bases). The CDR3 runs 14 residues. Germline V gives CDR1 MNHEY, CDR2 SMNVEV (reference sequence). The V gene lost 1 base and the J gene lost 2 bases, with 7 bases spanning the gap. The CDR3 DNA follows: TGTGCCAGCAGTTTATTGACTATCACAGATACGCAGTATTTT. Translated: CASSLLTITDTQYF.

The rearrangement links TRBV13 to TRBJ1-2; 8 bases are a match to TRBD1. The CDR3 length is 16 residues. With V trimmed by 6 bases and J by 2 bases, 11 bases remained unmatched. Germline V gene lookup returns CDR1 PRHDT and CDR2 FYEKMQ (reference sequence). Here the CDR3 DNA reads TGTGCCAGCAGGCTACCTCGACAGGGGACAAACTATGGCTACACCTTC. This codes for CASRLPRQGTNYGYTF.

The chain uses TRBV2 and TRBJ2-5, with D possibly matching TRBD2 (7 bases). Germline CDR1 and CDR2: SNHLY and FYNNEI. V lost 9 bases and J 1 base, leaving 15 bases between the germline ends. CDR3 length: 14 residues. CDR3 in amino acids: CASARRGRQETQYF. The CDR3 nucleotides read TGTGCCAGTGCGCGGCGGGGGCGCCAAGAGACCCAGTACTTC. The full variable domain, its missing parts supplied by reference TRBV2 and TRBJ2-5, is EPEVTQTPSHQVTQMGQEVILRCVPISNHLYFYWYRQILGQKVEFLVSFYNNEISEKSEIFDDQFSVERPDGSNFTLKIRSTKLEDSAMYFCASARRGRQETQYFGPGTRLLVL.

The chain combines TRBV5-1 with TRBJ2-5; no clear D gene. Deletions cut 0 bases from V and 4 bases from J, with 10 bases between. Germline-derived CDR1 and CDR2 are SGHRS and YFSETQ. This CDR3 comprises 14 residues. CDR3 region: CASSLGLDRETQYF. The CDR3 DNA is TGCGCCAGCAGCTTGGGACTCGACCGAGAGACCCAGTACTTC.

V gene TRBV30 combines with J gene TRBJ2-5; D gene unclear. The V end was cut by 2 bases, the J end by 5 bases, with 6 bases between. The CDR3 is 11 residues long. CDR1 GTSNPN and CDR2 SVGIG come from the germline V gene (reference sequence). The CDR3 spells CAWSRRETQYF. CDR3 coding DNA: TGTGCCTGGAGTCGGCGGGAGACCCAGTACTTC.

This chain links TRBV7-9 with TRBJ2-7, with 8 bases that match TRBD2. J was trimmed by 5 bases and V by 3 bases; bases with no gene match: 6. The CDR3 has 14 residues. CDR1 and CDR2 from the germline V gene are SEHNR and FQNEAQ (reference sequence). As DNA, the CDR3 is TGTGCCAGCAGCTTGGCGGGAGGATCTGACGAGCAGTACTTC. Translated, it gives CASSLAGGSDEQYF.

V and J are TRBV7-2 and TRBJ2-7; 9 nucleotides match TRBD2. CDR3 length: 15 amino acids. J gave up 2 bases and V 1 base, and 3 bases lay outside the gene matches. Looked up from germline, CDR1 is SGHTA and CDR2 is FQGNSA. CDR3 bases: TGTGCCAGCAGCTTAGGTCTAGCGGGGACCTACGAGCAGTACTTC. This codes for CASSLGLAGTYEQYF.

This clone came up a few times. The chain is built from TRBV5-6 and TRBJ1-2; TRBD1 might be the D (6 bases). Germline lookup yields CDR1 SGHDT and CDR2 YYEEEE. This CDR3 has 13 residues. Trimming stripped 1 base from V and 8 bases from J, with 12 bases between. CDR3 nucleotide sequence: TGTGCCAGCAGCTTGTCAAGGCAGGGGGGCTACACCTTC. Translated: CASSLSRQGGYTF.

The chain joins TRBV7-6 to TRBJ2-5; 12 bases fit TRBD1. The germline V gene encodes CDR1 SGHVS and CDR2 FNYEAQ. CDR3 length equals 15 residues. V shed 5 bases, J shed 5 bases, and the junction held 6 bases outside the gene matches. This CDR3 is CASSQGQGAWETQYF. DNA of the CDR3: TGTGCCAGCAGCCAGGGACAGGGGGCATGGGAGACCCAGTACTTC.

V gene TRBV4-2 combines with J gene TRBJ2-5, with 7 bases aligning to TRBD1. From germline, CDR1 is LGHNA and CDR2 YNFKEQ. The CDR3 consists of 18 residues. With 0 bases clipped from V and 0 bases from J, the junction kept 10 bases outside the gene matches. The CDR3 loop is CASSQDPLAGGNQETQYF. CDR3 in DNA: TGTGCCAGCAGCCAAGATCCCCTGGCAGGGGGAAACCAAGAGACCCAGTACTTC.

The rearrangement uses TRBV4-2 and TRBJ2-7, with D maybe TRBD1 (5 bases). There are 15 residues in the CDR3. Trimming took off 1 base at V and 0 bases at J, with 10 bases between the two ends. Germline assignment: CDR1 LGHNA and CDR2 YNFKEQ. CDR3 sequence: CASSQATDSSYEQYF. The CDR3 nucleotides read TGTGCCAGCAGCCAAGCGACAGACAGCTCCTACGAGCAGTACTTC.